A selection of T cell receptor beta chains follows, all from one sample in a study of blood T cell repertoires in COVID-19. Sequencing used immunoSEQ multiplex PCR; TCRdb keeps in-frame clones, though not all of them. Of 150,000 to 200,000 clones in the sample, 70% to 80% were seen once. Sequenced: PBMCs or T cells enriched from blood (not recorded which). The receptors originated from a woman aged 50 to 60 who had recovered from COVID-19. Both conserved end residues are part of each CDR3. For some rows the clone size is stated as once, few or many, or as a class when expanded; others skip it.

CDR3 protein: CASSRLAADEQYF
clone size: -
V gene: TRBV5-1
J gene: TRBJ2-7

CDR3 protein: CASSSLGGGNSPLHF
clone size: -
V gene: TRBV28
J gene: TRBJ1-6

CDR3 protein: CASSPTGRGPSTNYGYTF
clone size: -
V gene: TRBV3-1/TRBV3-2
J gene: TRBJ1-2

CDR3 protein: CASRQVNTEAFF
clone size: -
V gene: TRBV28
J gene: TRBJ1-1

CDR3 protein: CASSLLAGGETQYF
clone size: -
V gene: TRBV28
J gene: TRBJ2-5

CDR3 protein: CASSTGTGVNEQFF
clone size: -
V gene: TRBV6-5
J gene: TRBJ2-1

CDR3 protein: CASSRSGGRTEAFF
clone size: -
V gene: TRBV19
J gene: TRBJ1-1

CDR3 protein: CASSLVSGSYNEQFF
clone size: -
V gene: TRBV5-1
J gene: TRBJ2-1

CDR3 protein: CASTPTGETEAFF
clone size: -
V gene: TRBV12-3/TRBV12-4
J gene: TRBJ1-1

CDR3 protein: CASSSSGSNEQFF
clone size: -
V gene: TRBV28
J gene: TRBJ2-1

CDR3 protein: CATSPGHTNTGELFF
clone size: -
V gene: TRBV15
J gene: TRBJ2-2

CDR3 protein: CASSPQGNQPQHF
clone size: -
V gene: TRBV7-9
J gene: TRBJ1-5

CDR3 protein: CASSRGQPGYAEAFF
clone size: -
V gene: TRBV19
J gene: TRBJ1-1

CDR3 protein: CASSPRTGTGFNQPQHF
clone size: -
V gene: TRBV18
J gene: TRBJ1-5

CDR3 protein: CASSLSTGGLGETQYF
clone size: -
V gene: TRBV5-1
J gene: TRBJ2-5

CDR3 protein: CASTPPGAGEVQFF
clone size: -
V gene: TRBV2
J gene: TRBJ2-1

CDR3 protein: CASSFAGTGREKLFF
clone size: -
V gene: TRBV7-2
J gene: TRBJ1-4

CDR3 protein: CASSPLEGVSGANVLTF
clone size: -
V gene: TRBV5-1
J gene: TRBJ2-6

CDR3 protein: CASSQVRQTSNEKLFF
clone size: -
V gene: TRBV4-1
J gene: TRBJ1-4

CDR3 protein: CASSLLAGGVNEQFF
clone size: once
V gene: TRBV7-9
J gene: TRBJ2-1

CDR3 protein: CASRSGQNYGYTF
clone size: -
V gene: TRBV12-3/TRBV12-4
J gene: TRBJ1-2

CDR3 protein: CASSPGLAGERFF
clone size: -
V gene: TRBV19
J gene: TRBJ2-1

CDR3 protein: CASSDPGGRYEQYF
clone size: few
V gene: TRBV6-1
J gene: TRBJ2-7

CDR3 protein: CATWGGTDTQYF
clone size: -
V gene: TRBV27
J gene: TRBJ2-3

CDR3 protein: CATLWLGGGRGNTGELFF
clone size: -
V gene: TRBV12-5
J gene: TRBJ2-2

CDR3 protein: CASSGSGSLDTQYF
clone size: -
V gene: TRBV9
J gene: TRBJ2-3

CDR3 protein: CASSRHAGTTISYNEQFF
clone size: -
V gene: TRBV7-8
J gene: TRBJ2-1